The clone carrying this T cell receptor (beta chain) showed up just a few times. Seattle researchers signed up patients amid active infection and tracked them longitudinally. Study processing details: The authors estimated nucleated cell counts from reference gene primer amplification. The assay was immunoSEQ multiplex PCR, and TCRdb's table has in-frame clones only and misses some. The V and J calls and clone size are taken from that table; D and trimming were inferred from the DNA. In the table there are some 65,000 clones, about 92% of which are singletons. The sample originates from a study of blood T cell repertoires in COVID-19. Study details: Donors in the United States, Italy and Spain gave samples during acute or convalescent COVID-19. The analysed material was cDNA or gDNA that came from T cells, B-cell-depleted T cells, or PBMCs.

CDR3 length equals 14 residues. Germline V gives CDR1 WSHSY, CDR2 SAAADI. V shed 6 bases and J 0 bases; nucleotides not matched to a gene: 0. The sample consisted of peripheral blood. This chain joins TRBV10-2 and TRBJ2-2; 8 bases are a match to TRBD2. The sequence was obtained from a man over 45 with COVID-19, enrolled during active disease. CDR3 DNA: TGCGCCAGCAGACTAGCGGCGAACACCGGGGAGCTGTTTTTT. Protein product: CASRLAANTGELFF.